Sequencing of this TCR beta chain was carried out in a study of T cell responses to AZD1222 COVID-19 vaccine. Study-wide background: Researchers grouped second doses given at about 4 or about 12 weeks into one pool. Study-level findings and limits: Epitopes outside B.1.351 and B.1.1.7 mutated regions reportedly drew nearly half of spike TCRs. Repertoire sampling occurred only after the peak T cell response.

Turning to this clone: Its specificity is unknown.

The data were produced by immunoSEQ multiplex PCR, yet TCRdb's version contains in-frame clones alone and is incomplete. The table lists approximately 260,000 clones, over 90% of them singletons, with roughly 0.6% in the top ten. This CDR3 has 16 amino acids. CDR1 is SNHLY and CDR2 is FYNNEI in the germline V gene. The V and J ends lost 3 bases and 2 bases respectively, with 14 bases between them. The chain uses TRBV2 and TRBJ1-5; weak D call: TRBD1 (5 bases). The clonotype originates from an adult in good health. Here the sequenced sample was peripheral blood, taken on day 0 of AZD1222 vaccination. CDR3 sequence: CASSDEAGFGNQPQHF. CDR3 nucleotide sequence: TGTGCCAGCAGTGATGAGGCAGGGTTTGGCAATCAGCCCCAGCATTTT.